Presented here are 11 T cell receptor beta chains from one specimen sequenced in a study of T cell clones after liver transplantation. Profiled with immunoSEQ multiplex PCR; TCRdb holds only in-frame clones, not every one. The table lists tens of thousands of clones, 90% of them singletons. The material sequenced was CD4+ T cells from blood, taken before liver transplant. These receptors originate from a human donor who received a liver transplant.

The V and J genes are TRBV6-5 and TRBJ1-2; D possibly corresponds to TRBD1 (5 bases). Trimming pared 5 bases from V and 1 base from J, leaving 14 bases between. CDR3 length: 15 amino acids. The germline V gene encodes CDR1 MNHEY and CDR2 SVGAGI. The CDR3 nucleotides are TGTGCCAGCAGTAGCCCGGGACGGATTAACTATGGCTACACCTTC. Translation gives CASSSPGRINYGYTF.

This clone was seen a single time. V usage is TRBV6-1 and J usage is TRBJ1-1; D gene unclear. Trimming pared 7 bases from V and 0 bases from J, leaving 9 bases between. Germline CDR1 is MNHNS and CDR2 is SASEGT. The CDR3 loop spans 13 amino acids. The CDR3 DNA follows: TGTGCCAGCAAGGGCAGCATGAACACTGAAGCTTTCTTT. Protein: CASKGSMNTEAFF.

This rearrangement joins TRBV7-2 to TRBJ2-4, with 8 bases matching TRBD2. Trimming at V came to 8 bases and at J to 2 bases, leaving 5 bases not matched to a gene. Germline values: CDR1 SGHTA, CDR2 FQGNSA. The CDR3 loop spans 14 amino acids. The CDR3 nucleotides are TGTGCCAGCCACTCGGGGGGGTCCAAAAACATTCAGTACTTC. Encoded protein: CASHSGGSKNIQYF.

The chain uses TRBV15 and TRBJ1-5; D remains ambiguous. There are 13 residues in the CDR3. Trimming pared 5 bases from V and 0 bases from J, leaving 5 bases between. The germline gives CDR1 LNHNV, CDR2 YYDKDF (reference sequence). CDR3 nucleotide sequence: TGTGCCACCAGCCCCAATAGCAATCAGCCCCAGCATTTT. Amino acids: CATSPNSNQPQHF.

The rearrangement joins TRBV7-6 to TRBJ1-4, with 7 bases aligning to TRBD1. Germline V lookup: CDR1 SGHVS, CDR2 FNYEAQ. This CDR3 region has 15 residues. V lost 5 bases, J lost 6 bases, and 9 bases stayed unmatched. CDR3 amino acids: CASSANRGRDEKLFF. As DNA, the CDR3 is TGTGCCAGCAGCGCCAACAGGGGAAGAGATGAAAAACTGTTTTTT.

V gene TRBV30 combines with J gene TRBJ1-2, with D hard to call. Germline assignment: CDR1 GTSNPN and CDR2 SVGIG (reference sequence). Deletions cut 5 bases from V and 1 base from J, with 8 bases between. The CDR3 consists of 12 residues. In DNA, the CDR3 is TGTGCCTGGGCCACAGTTAACTATGGCTACACCTTC. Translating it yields CAWATVNYGYTF.

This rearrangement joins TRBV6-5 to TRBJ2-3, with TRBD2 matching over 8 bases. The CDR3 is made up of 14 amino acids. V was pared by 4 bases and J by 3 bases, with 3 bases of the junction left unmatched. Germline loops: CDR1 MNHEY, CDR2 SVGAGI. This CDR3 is CASSSGRGTDTQYF. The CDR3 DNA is TGTGCCAGCAGTTCCGGGAGGGGGACAGATACGCAGTATTTT.

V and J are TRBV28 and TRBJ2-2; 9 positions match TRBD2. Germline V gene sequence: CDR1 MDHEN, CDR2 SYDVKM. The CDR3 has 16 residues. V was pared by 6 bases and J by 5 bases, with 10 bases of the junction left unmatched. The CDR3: CASRPFSGSGTGELFF. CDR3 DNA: TGTGCCAGCAGGCCCTTTAGCGGGAGTGGAACCGGGGAGCTGTTTTTT.

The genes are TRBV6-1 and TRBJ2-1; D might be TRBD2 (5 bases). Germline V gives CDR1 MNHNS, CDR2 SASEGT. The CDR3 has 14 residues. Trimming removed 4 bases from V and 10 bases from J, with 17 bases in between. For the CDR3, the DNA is TGTGCCAGCAGTGGACTGAGGGCCGAGGGCGAGCAGTTCTTC. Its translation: CASSGLRAEGEQFF.

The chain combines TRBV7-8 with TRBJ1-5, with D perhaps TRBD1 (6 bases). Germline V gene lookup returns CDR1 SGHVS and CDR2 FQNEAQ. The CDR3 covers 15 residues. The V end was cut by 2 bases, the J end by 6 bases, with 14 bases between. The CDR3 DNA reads TGTGCCAGCAGCTTAATCTCAGGGGAGGGTCAGCCCCAGCATTTT. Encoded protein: CASSLISGEGQPQHF.

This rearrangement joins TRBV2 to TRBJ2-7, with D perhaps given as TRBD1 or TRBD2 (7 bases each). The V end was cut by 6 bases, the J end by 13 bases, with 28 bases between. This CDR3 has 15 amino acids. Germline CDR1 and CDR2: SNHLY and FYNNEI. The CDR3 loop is CASRNRGMGEGPVYF. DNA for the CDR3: TGTGCCAGCAGGAACAGGGGAATGGGGGAGGGCCCTGTCTACTTC.